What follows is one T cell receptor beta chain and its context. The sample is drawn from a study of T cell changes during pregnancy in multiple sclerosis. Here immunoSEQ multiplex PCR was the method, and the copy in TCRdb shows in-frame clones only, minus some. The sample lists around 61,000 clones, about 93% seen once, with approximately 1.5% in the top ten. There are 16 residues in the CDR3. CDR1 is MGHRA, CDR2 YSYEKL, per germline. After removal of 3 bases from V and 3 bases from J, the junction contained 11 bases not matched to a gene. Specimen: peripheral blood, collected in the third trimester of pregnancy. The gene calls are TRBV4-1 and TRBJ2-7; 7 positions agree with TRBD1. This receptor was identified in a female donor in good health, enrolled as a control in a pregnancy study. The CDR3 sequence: CASSQEDRLGDYEQYF. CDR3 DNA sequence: TGCGCCAGCAGCCAGGAGGACAGGTTGGGGGACTACGAGCAGTACTTC.